The present TCR beta chain was sequenced within a study of identifying expanded T cells in peripheral blood. This clone was detected only once. Antigen: not known. Collection occurred without any documented infections or immune events in donors. The CDR3 is 18 amino acids. V lost 4 bases to trimming and J lost 0 bases; unmatched junction nucleotides: 7. Germline V gene sequence: CDR1 SGHRS, CDR2 YFSETQ. Profiled with immunoSEQ multiplex PCR; TCRdb holds only in-frame clones, not every one. The sample includes around 94,000 clones, roughly 84% of them seen just once. Study results and limitations: Variance in clone template counts between roughly two-week samples significantly increased with total template count across all healthy donors. Approximately 1.1 clones differed between technical replicates, versus around 16 and 19 over time.

The sequence was obtained from a person between 18 and 75 years old in good health. Sample: blood. The chain carries TRBV5-1 and TRBJ2-3, with TRBD2 identical over 14 bases. This CDR3 reads CASSSGTSGGLSTDTQYF. CDR3 sequence (DNA): TGCGCCAGCAGCAGCGGGACTAGCGGGGGCCTTAGCACAGATACGCAGTATTTT.